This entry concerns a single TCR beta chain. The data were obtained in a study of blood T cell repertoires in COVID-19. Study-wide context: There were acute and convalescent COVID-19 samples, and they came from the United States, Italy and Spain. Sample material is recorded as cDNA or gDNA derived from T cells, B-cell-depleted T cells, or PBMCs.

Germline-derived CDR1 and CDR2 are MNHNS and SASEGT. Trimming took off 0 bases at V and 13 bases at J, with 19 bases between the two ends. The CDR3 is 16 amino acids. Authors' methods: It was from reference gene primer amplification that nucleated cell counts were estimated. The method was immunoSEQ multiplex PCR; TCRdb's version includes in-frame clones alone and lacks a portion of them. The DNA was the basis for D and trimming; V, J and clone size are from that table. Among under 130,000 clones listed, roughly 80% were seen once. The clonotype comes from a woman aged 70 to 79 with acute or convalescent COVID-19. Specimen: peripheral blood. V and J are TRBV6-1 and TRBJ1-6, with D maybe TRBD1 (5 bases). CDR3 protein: CASSEAPQELPYPLHF. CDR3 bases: TGTGCCAGCAGTGAAGCGCCACAGGAACTTCCTTATCCCCTCCACTTT.